Listed below are T cell receptor beta chains from one sample, sequenced in a study of T cell changes during pregnancy in multiple sclerosis. Only in-frame clones appear in the TCRdb table, and some are missing; sequencing was by immunoSEQ multiplex PCR. The data show around 80,000 clones, just over 90% seen once. The source material was peripheral blood, sampled before pregnancy. The receptors were gathered from a female donor with multiple sclerosis, enrolled in a pregnancy study. Both conserved end residues are part of each CDR3. Fields, in order: D gene, CDR3 length, J gene, V gene, CDR3 protein. The D gene is left open where the match is weak.

d_call: .
cdr3_length: 14
j_call: TRBJ1-2
v_call: TRBV9
cdr3_aa: CASSVASGRYRYTF

d_call: TRBD1
cdr3_length: 18
j_call: TRBJ2-2
v_call: TRBV28
cdr3_aa: CASSPDWATGLITGELFF

d_call: TRBD2
cdr3_length: 15
j_call: TRBJ2-2
v_call: TRBV18
cdr3_aa: CASSPALAVTGELFF

d_call: .
cdr3_length: 13
j_call: TRBJ2-5
v_call: TRBV2
cdr3_aa: CASREGVSETQYF

d_call: TRBD1
cdr3_length: 12
j_call: TRBJ1-5
v_call: TRBV27
cdr3_aa: CASKTGGKPQHF

d_call: TRBD1
cdr3_length: 13
j_call: TRBJ2-5
v_call: TRBV5-4
cdr3_aa: CATRQGAIETQYF

d_call: .
cdr3_length: 15
j_call: TRBJ2-2
v_call: TRBV5-1
cdr3_aa: CASSLGARNTGELFF

d_call: TRBD2
cdr3_length: 14
j_call: TRBJ2-4
v_call: TRBV5-4
cdr3_aa: CASSPSGMGNIQYF

d_call: .
cdr3_length: 13
j_call: TRBJ2-7
v_call: TRBV4-3
cdr3_aa: CASSQDSQYEQYF

d_call: .
cdr3_length: 15
j_call: TRBJ2-5
v_call: TRBV4-3
cdr3_aa: CASSQEFREEETQYF

d_call: TRBD2
cdr3_length: 15
j_call: TRBJ2-1
v_call: TRBV15
cdr3_aa: CATSRGLAVYNEQFF

d_call: .
cdr3_length: 14
j_call: TRBJ1-2
v_call: TRBV19
cdr3_aa: CASSMTTRRGGYTF

d_call: TRBD2
cdr3_length: 17
j_call: TRBJ2-2
v_call: TRBV5-1
cdr3_aa: CASSPRLASMGTGELFF

d_call: .
cdr3_length: 12
j_call: TRBJ1-2
v_call: TRBV19
cdr3_aa: CASSSYNYGYTF

d_call: TRBD2
cdr3_length: 14
j_call: TRBJ2-5
v_call: TRBV29-1
cdr3_aa: CSVVPGGSQETQYF

d_call: TRBD1
cdr3_length: 13
j_call: TRBJ1-3
v_call: TRBV28
cdr3_aa: CASRGTVGNTIYF